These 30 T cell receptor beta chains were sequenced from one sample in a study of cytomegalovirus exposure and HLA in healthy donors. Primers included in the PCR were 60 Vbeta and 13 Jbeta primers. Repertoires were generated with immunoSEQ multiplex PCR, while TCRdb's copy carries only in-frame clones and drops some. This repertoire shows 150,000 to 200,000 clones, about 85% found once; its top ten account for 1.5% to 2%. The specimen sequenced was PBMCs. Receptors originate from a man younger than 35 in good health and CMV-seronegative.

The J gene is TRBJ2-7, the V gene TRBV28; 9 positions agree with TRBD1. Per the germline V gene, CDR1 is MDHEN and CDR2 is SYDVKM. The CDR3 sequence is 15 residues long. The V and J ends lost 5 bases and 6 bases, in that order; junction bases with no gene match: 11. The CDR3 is CASSPSGTGTVEQYF. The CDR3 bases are TGTGCCAGCAGTCCCTCCGGGACAGGGACTGTCGAGCAGTACTTC.

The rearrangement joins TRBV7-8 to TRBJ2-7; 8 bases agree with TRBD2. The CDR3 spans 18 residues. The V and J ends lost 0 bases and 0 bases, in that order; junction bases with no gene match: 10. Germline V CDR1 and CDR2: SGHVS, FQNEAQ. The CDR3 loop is CASSLAEGSGILSYEQYF. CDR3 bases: TGTGCCAGCAGCTTAGCGGAGGGTAGCGGGATCCTCTCCTACGAGCAGTACTTC.

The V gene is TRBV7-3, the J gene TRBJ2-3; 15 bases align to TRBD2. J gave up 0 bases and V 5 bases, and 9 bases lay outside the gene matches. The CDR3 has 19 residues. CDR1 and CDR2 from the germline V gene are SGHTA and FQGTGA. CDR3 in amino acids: CASSAASGLAGGSTDTQYF. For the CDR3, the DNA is TGTGCCAGCAGCGCCGCCTCCGGACTAGCGGGAGGGAGCACAGATACGCAGTATTTT.

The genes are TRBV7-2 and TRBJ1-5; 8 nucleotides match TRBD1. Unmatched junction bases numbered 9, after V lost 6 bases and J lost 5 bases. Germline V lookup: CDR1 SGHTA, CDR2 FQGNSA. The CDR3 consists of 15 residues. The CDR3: CASSWDRNMHQPQHF. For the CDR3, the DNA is TGTGCCAGCAGTTGGGACAGGAACATGCATCAGCCCCAGCATTTT.

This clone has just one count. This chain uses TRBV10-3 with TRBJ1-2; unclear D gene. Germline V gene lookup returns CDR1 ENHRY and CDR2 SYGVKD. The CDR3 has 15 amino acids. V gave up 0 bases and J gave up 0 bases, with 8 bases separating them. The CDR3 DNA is TGTGCCATCAGTGAGTCGCAGAAATCTAACTATGGCTACACCTTC. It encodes CAISESQKSNYGYTF.

The CDR3 region has the DNA TGTGCCAGCAGCCCGCCCAGGAGGGAGGCCTCGCGGAATCCAGATACGCAGTATTTT. Encoded protein: CASSPPRREASRNPDTQYF. This chain joins TRBV11-2 and TRBJ2-3; weak D call: TRBD2 (6 bases). The CDR3 extends over 19 amino acids. CDR1 is SGHAT and CDR2 is FQNNGV in the germline V gene. Between the trimmed V and J ends, which lost 5 bases and 4 bases, there was a span of 28 bases.

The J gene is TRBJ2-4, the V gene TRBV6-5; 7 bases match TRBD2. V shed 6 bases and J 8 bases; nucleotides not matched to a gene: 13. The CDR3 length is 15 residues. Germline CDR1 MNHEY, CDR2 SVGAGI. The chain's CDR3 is CASSHPTGGGDIQYF. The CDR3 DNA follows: TGTGCCAGCAGCCACCCGACGGGGGGTGGGGACATTCAGTACTTC.

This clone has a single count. The CDR3 DNA reads as TGTGCCAGCAGTTCTCTATACAGGGGTAACACCGGGGAGCTGTTTTTT. It codes for CASSSLYRGNTGELFF. The rearrangement links TRBV28 to TRBJ2-2, with 7 bases matching TRBD1. Trimming at V came to 4 bases and at J to 2 bases, leaving 7 bases not matched to a gene. The CDR3 is 16 amino acids. From germline, CDR1 is MDHEN and CDR2 SYDVKM.

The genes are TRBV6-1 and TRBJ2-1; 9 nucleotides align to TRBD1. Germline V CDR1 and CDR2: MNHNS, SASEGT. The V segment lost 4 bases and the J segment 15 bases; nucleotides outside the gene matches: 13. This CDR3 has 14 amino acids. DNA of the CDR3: TGTGCCAGCAGTGGCTACCTTAATGGACAGGGGTCGTTCTTC. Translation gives CASSGYLNGQGSFF.

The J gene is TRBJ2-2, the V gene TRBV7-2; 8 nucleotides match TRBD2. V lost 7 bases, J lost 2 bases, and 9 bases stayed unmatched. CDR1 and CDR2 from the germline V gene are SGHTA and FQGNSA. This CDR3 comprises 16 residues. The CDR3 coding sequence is TGTGCCAGCACCCTCGGGCGGGGGGACAACACCGGGGAGCTGTTTTTT. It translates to CASTLGRGDNTGELFF.

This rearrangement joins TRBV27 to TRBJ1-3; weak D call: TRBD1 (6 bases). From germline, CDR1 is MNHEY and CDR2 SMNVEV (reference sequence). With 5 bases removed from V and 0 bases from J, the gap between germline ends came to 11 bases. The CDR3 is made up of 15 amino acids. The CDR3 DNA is TGTGCCAGCAGTCCAGGGGACCACTCTGGAAACACCATATATTTT. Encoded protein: CASSPGDHSGNTIYF.

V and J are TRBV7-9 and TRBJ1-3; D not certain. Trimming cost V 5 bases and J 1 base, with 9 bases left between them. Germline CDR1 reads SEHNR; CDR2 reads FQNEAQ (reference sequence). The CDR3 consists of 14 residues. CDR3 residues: CASSERDSGNTIYF. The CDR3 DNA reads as TGTGCCAGCAGCGAGCGTGATTCTGGAAACACCATATATTTT.

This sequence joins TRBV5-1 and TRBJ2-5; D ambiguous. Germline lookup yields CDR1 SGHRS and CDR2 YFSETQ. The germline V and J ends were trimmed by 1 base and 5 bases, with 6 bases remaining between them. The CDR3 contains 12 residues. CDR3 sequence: CASSLTEETQYF. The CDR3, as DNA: TGCGCCAGCAGCTTGACCGAGGAGACCCAGTACTTC.

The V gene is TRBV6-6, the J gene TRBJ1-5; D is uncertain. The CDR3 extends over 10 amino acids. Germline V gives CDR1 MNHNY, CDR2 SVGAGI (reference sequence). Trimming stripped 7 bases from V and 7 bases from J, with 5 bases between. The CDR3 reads CASNKQPQHF. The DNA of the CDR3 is TGTGCCAGCAACAAGCAGCCCCAGCATTTT.

The CDR3 here is CAISDRVAGAYEQYF. For the CDR3, the DNA is TGTGCCATCAGTGATAGGGTAGCGGGAGCCTACGAGCAGTACTTC. V gene TRBV10-3 combines with J gene TRBJ2-7, with TRBD2 identical over 9 bases. Trimming removed 3 bases from V and 2 bases from J; junction bases left unmatched: 5. The CDR3 is 15 amino acids. Germline assignment: CDR1 ENHRY and CDR2 SYGVKD.

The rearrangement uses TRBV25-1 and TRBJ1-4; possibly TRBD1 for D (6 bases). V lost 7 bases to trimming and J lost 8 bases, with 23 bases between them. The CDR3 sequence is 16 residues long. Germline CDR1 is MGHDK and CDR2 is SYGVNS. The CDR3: CASTIPGRFQGEKLFF. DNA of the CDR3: TGTGCCAGCACCATCCCCGGTCGGTTCCAGGGGGAAAAACTGTTTTTT.

The CDR3 protein is CASSLEDRGYYEQFF. Written as DNA, the CDR3 is TGTGCCAGCAGCTTAGAGGACAGGGGGTACTATGAGCAGTTCTTC. The V call is TRBV7-2, the J call TRBJ2-1, with 10 bases aligning to TRBD1. The CDR3 totals 15 residues. The V and J ends lost 1 base and 8 bases, in that order; junction bases with no gene match: 5. CDR1 and CDR2 (germline): SGHTA, FQGNSA.

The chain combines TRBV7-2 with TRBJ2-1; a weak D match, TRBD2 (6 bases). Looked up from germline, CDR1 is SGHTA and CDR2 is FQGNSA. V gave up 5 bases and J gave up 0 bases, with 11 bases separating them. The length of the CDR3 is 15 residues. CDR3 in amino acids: CASSVRDSSYNEQFF. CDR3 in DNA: TGTGCCAGCAGCGTCCGGGACTCCTCCTACAATGAGCAGTTCTTC.

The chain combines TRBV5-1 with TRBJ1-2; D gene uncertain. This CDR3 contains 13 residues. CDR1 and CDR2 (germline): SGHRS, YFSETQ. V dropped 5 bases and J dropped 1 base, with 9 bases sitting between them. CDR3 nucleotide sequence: TGCGCCAGCAGGCGGGCGGATAACTATGGCTACACCTTC. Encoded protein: CASRRADNYGYTF.

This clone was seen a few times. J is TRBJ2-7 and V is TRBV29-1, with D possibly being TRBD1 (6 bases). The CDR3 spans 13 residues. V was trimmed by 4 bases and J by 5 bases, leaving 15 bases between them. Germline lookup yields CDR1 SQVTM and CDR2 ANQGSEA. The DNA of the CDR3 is TGCAGCGTTGCTTGGGGGCGCACCAACGAGCAGTACTTC. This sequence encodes CSVAWGRTNEQYF.

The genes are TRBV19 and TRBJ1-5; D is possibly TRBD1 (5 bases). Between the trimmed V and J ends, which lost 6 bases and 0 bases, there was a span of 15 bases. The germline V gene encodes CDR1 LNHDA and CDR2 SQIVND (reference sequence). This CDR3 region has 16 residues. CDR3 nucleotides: TGTGCCAGTAGCGCAGATGGGGCCCTTAGCAATCAGCCCCAGCATTTT. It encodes CASSADGALSNQPQHF.

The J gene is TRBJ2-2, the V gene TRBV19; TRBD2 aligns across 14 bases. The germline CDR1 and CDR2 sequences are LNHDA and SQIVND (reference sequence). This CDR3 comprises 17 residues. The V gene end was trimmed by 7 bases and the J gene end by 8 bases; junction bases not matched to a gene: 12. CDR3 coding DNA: TGTGCCAGTACCCTGACTAGCGGGAGGGCCGGGGCGGGGGAGCTGTTTTTT. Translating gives CASTLTSGRAGAGELFF.

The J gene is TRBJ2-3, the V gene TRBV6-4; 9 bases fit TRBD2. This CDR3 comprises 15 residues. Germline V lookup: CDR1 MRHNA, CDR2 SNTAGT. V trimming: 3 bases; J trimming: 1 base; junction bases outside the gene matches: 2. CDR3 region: CASSESSGGTDTQYF. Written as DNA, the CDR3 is TGTGCCAGCAGTGAGTCTAGCGGGGGCACAGATACGCAGTATTTT.

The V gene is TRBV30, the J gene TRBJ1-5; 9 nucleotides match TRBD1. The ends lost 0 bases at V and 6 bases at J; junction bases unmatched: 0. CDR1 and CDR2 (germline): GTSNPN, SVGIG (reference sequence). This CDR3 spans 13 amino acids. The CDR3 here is CAWSVQGAQPQHF. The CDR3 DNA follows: TGTGCCTGGAGTGTACAGGGGGCTCAGCCCCAGCATTTT.

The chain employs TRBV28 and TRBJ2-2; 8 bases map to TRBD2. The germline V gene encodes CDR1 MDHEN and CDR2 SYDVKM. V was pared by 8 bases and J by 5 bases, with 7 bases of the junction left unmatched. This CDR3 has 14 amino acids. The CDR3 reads CASDPGGGTGELFF. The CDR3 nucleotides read TGTGCCAGCGACCCTGGCGGGGGGACCGGGGAGCTGTTTTTT. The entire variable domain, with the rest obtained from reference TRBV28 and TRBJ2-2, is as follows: DVKVTQSSRYLVKRTGEKVFLECVQDMDHENMFWYRQDPGLGLRLIYFSYDVKMKEKGDIPEGYSVSREKKERFSLILESASTNQTSMYLCASDPGGGTGELFFGEGSRLTVL.

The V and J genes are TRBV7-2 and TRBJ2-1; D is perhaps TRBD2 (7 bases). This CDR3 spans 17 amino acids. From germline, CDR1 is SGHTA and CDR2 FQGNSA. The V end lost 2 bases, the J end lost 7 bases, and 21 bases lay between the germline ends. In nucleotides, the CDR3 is TGTGCCAGCAGCTTAATGGGGGCTAGCGGTATAAGAAATGAGCAGTTCTTC. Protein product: CASSLMGASGIRNEQFF.

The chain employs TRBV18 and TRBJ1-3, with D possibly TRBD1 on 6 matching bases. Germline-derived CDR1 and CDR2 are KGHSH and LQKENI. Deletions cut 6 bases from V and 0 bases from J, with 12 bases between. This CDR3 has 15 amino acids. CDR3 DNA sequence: TGTGCCAGCTCGGAACAGGGCTCCTCTGGAAACACCATATATTTT. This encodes CASSEQGSSGNTIYF.

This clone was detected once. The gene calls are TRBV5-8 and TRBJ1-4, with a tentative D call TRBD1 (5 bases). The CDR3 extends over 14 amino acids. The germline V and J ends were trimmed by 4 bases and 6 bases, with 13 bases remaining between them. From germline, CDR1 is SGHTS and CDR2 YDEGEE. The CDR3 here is CASSKRTPDEKLFF. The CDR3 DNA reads TGTGCCAGCAGCAAACGGACACCCGATGAAAAACTGTTTTTT.

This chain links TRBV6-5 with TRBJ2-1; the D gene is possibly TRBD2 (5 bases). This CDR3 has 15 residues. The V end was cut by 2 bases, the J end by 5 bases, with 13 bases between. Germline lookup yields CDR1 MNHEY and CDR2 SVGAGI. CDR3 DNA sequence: TGTGCCAGCAGTTACGCACCGAGAGGGAACAATGAGCAGTTCTTC. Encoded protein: CASSYAPRGNNEQFF.

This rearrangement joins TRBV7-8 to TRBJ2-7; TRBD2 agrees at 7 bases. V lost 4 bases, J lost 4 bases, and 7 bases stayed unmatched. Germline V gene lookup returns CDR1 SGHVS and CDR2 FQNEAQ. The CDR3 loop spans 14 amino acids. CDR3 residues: CASSSERGRYEQYF. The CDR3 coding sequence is TGTGCCAGCAGCTCCGAGCGGGGACGGTACGAGCAGTACTTC.